The T cell receptor (beta chain) under discussion was sequenced for a study of early T cells in non-severe SARS-CoV-2 infection. On the study more broadly: Unpaired chains resulted from sequencing bulk RNA of unsorted whole blood.

Unique molecular identifiers were attached to individual cDNA molecules. TCRdb re-analysed the 5' RACE reads in MiXCR, keeping a single row per CDR3 protein. The table lists tens of thousands of distinct CDR3 sequences, more than 5% of them singletons, with 7.6% in the top ten. The study's findings and limits: The study's VDJdb matching favored anti-spike CD8 responses and missed private and CD4 specificities.

The CDR3 runs 16 residues. This clonotype was recorded many times. What it binds is unknown. The TCR originated in an adult who was a healthcare worker with PCR-confirmed SARS-CoV-2 infection or an uninfected control (not recorded which). Sequencing input: whole blood. The J gene is TRBJ2-7, the V gene TRBV12-2; the DNA was not compared with TRBD1, the D call given in the table. TRBV12-2 is labeled a pseudogene. The CDR3 is CASRSGSSSRDYEQYF. CDR3 nucleotides: TGTGCAAGTCGCTCCGGTTCGTCGTCCCGGGACTACGAGCAGTACTTC.